This TCR beta chain was sequenced in a study of T cell repertoires in cytomegalovirus infection. Looked up from germline, CDR1 is SGHTA and CDR2 is FQGNSA. The CDR3 consists of 13 residues. The V gene lost 5 bases and the J gene lost 1 base, with 8 bases spanning the gap. TCRdb re-called the reads through MiXCR, storing one row per CDR3 protein. The profile shows under 200,000 distinct CDR3 sequences, roughly 9.8% of them singletons. This clonotype was observed many times. The V call is TRBV7-2, the J call TRBJ1-1; D possibly corresponds to TRBD1 (5 bases). This TCR was recovered from a human donor in good health (CMV status not recorded). Some clones in this sample may be carry-over from other donors' samples. The sequenced material came from PBMCs. The CDR3 sequence: CASSMDKNTEAFF. CDR3 coding DNA: TGTGCCAGCAGCATGGACAAGAACACTGAAGCTTTCTTT.